This paragraph reports one TCR beta chain. The data derive from a study of regulatory T cells in long-lasting Graves disease. Whole-study context: Those Graves' patients who were newly diagnosed had been on antithyroid drugs under 3 months.

Building of the TCR beta libraries involved iRepertoire HTBI primers and Arm-PCR of CDR3 regions. TCRdb recomputed calls from the multiplex PCR reads with MiXCR, one row per CDR3 protein. The sample shows 680,000 or so distinct CDR3 sequences, approximately 15% of them seen only once. Time point in this sample: newly diagnosed GD, antithyroid drugs for less than 3 months. RNA isolated from PBMCs was used to make the TCR library. An endocrinology unit in Xi'an, China, supplied the patients. The CDR3 loop spans 11 amino acids. Trimming shortened V by 7 bases and J by 2 bases, and 5 bases separated the two germline ends. A further study also used this sample, focusing on T cells in Graves' hyperthyroidism and ophthalmopathy. This second study says: An absence of ophthalmopathy progression within 18 months meant stable Graves' hyperthyroidism.

The chain is built from TRBV12-3 or TRBV12-4 and TRBJ2-5; no clear D gene. The TCR comes from a woman under 40 with Graves disease. The input for sequencing was peripheral blood mononuclear cells (PBMCs), taken at new diagnosis, from a patient treated with antithyroid drugs. CDR3 loop: CASKTQETQYF. CDR3 DNA sequence: TGTGCCAGCAAGACACAAGAGACCCAGTACTTC.